Shown below are 15 T cell receptor beta chains from a single sample sequenced in a study of regulatory T cells in long-lasting Graves disease (dated by TCRdb to the early 2020s). Interpreted using the paper, the time point label stands for: persistent/refractory GD, antithyroid drugs over 5 years with positive TRAb. RNA was extracted from PBMCs in TRIzol for both TCR sequencing and RNA sequencing. Library preparation was by multiplex PCR. Sequenced using an Illumina HiSeq 4000. TCR beta libraries were built with iRepertoire HTBI primers and Arm-PCR amplification of CDR3 regions. TCRdb itself trimmed the public reads at Q25 with fastp, ran MiXCR and retained productive beta chains. Under each unique CDR3 protein, matching rows form one entry showing the most common genes and DNA. Across this sample there are roughly 300,000 distinct CDR3 sequences, with less than 20% seen only once. Of the sample, around 30% falls within the top ten clones.

Sequences were derived from peripheral blood mononuclear cells (PBMCs), sampled when the disease was refractory, from a patient treated with antithyroid drugs. The receptors derive from a female donor with Graves disease.

This clonotype was detected ten times or more. This chain links TRBV27 with TRBJ1-5; 8 nucleotides match TRBD1. This CDR3 contains 13 residues. With 3 bases clipped from V and 6 bases from J, the junction kept 1 base outside the gene matches. CDR1 is MNHEY, CDR2 SMNVEV, per germline (reference sequence). Written as DNA, the CDR3 is TGTGCCAGCAGTTTGACAGGGGCTCAGCCCCAGCATTTT. Protein: CASSLTGAQPQHF.

This clonotype appeared a few times. The J gene is TRBJ1-1, the V gene TRBV5-4; D is unresolved. The germline V gene has CDR1 SGHNT and CDR2 YYREEE (reference sequence). V shed 5 bases and J shed 5 bases, with 16 bases lying between them. This CDR3 has 14 amino acids. The CDR3 DNA reads as TGTGCCAGCAGGCAGTCTTTAGGTAAAACTGAAGCTTTCTTT. Translating it yields CASRQSLGKTEAFF.

The chain employs TRBV10-1 and TRBJ1-5; D is undetermined. V was cut by 0 bases and J by 2 bases, with 14 bases left in between. The CDR3 spans 17 residues. Looked up from germline, CDR1 is WNHNN and CDR2 is SYGVQD (reference sequence). This chain's CDR3 is CASSESGEGWGNQPQHF. CDR3 bases: TGCGCCAGCAGTGAGTCAGGCGAGGGCTGGGGCAATCAGCCCCAGCATTTT.

This clonotype was seen only once. The chain employs TRBV28 and TRBJ1-2, with 9 bases identical to TRBD1. V trimming: 5 bases; J trimming: 4 bases; junction bases outside the gene matches: 5. CDR1 is MDHEN, CDR2 SYDVKM, per germline. This CDR3 is built from 14 residues. The CDR3 sequence is CASSIRDRVYGYTF. The CDR3 DNA is TGTGCCAGCAGTATCCGGGACAGGGTCTATGGCTACACCTTC.

V and J are TRBV20-1 and TRBJ2-3, with unresolved D. The CDR3 totals 13 residues. Germline lookup yields CDR1 DFQATT and CDR2 SNEGSKA (reference sequence). V dropped 1 base and J dropped 9 bases, with 14 bases sitting between them. CDR3 DNA sequence: TGCAGTGCTAGAGTCCACGGAGCCCACACGCAGTATTTT. This translates into CSARVHGAHTQYF.

This clonotype was seen at least ten times. The rearrangement joins TRBV6-1 to TRBJ1-1, with 7 bases lining up with TRBD1. The CDR3 spans 14 residues. In germline, CDR1 is MNHNS, CDR2 SASEGT. Trimming took 5 bases from V and 4 from J; bases not matched to a gene: 7. The chain's CDR3 is CASSTTGPGTEAFF. In DNA form, the CDR3 reads TGTGCCAGCAGTACGACAGGGCCGGGCACTGAAGCTTTCTTT.

This clonotype was seen a few times. The chain's CDR3 is CSARTSRNTEAFF. The CDR3 DNA follows: TGCAGTGCTAGAACCAGCCGGAACACTGAAGCTTTCTTT. V and J are TRBV20-1 and TRBJ1-1; D gene uncertain. This CDR3 region has 13 residues. Per germline, CDR1 DFQATT and CDR2 SNEGSKA (reference sequence). The germline V and J ends were trimmed by 2 bases and 1 base, with 8 bases remaining between them.

The gene calls are TRBV25-1 and TRBJ2-2, with D possibly matching TRBD1 (7 bases). The CDR3 contains 16 residues. V was trimmed by 5 bases and J by 4 bases, leaving 17 bases between them. CDR1 and CDR2 from the germline V gene are MGHDK and SYGVNS. The CDR3 region has the DNA TGTGCCAGCAGTCCCCGTGGAGGGGGCAGCACCGGGGAGCTGTTTTTT. Translating it yields CASSPRGGGSTGELFF. Filled out from reference TRBV25-1 and TRBJ2-2, the complete variable domain reads EADIYQTPRYLVIGTGKKITLECSQTMGHDKMYWYQQDPGMELHLIHYSYGVNSTEKGDLSSESTVSRIRTEHFPLTLESARPSHTSQYLCASSPRGGGSTGELFFGEGSRLTVL.

This clonotype occurred a few times. The chain links TRBV5-1 to TRBJ2-7; D gene uncertain. CDR1 and CDR2 (germline): SGHRS, YFSETQ. V was pared by 0 bases and J by 4 bases, with 11 bases between. CDR3 length equals 14 residues. The CDR3 sequence: CASSLEWVGYEQYF. Here the CDR3 DNA reads TGCGCCAGCAGCTTGGAATGGGTTGGTTACGAGCAGTACTTC.

The rearrangement uses TRBV6-5 and TRBJ2-1; possible D gene TRBD2, 5 bases. Germline V lookup: CDR1 MNHEY, CDR2 SVGAGI. V was trimmed by 3 bases and J by 5 bases, leaving 14 bases between them. This CDR3 is built from 15 residues. The CDR3 DNA reads TGTGCCAGCAGTTATCTAGCAGATCATAACAATGAGCAGTTCTTC. It encodes CASSYLADHNNEQFF.

This clonotype was detected a few times. This chain connects TRBV9 to TRBJ2-7; 10 bases align to TRBD2. This CDR3 region has 17 residues. Looked up from germline, CDR1 is SGDLS and CDR2 is YYNGEE. V shed 4 bases and J 7 bases; nucleotides not matched to a gene: 17. The CDR3, as DNA: TGTGCCAGCAGCCCCAGTAGGGGAAGCGGGAGGGCCCGTGAGCAGTACTTC. This encodes CASSPSRGSGRAREQYF.

This clonotype was recorded a few times. J is TRBJ1-1 and V is TRBV19, with D tentatively TRBD1 (6 bases). The CDR3 is 14 amino acids. The germline gives CDR1 LNHDA, CDR2 SQIVND (reference sequence). Trimming took 6 bases from V and 4 from J, leaving 15 bases between them. The CDR3 DNA is TGTGCCAGTAGAGTGGGGGGCGCCGGCACTGAAGCTTTCTTT. Residues: CASRVGGAGTEAFF.

The genes are TRBV7-2 and TRBJ1-2; D unresolved. Germline CDR1 is SGHTA and CDR2 is FQGNSA. The CDR3 has 15 amino acids. Trimming stripped 5 bases from V and 1 base from J, with 14 bases between. The CDR3 sequence: CASSKGTYYNYGYTF. The CDR3 DNA follows: TGTGCCAGCAGCAAGGGAACCTACTATAACTATGGCTACACCTTC.

A word on this clonotype: One junction end disagrees with the germline gene, perhaps due to a read error. CDR3 coding DNA: TGTGCCGGCAGCTTACGGGCCGGACCCGAAACCCAGTACTTC. It is translated as CAGSLRAGPETQYF. J is TRBJ2-5 and V is TRBV7-3; no clear D gene. The CDR3 extends over 14 amino acids. CDR1 and CDR2 (germline): SGHTA, FQGTGA.

The table lists this clonotype with many counts. The chain combines TRBV12-3 or TRBV12-4 with TRBJ1-6; 7 bases are a match to TRBD1. V shed 6 bases, J shed 8 bases, and the junction held 4 bases outside the gene matches. This CDR3 comprises 13 residues. This chain's CDR3 is CASSLTGDSPLHF. The CDR3, as DNA: TGTGCCAGCAGCTTAACAGGGGATTCACCCCTCCACTTT.